The 20 T cell receptor beta chains given below trace back to one sample, sequenced in a study of glioma-infiltrating T cells after dendritic cell vaccination. Profiling relied on immunoSEQ multiplex PCR, and the TCRdb table lists in-frame clones only, not all of them. The data hold about 92,000 clones, with more than 75% observed a single time. Sequenced here: blood, sampled before dendritic cell vaccination. These receptors all stem from a human donor with glioblastoma.

V gene TRBV5-4 combines with J gene TRBJ2-2; 7 positions agree with TRBD2. Unmatched junction bases numbered 5, after V lost 0 bases and J lost 0 bases. The germline V gene has CDR1 SGHNT and CDR2 YYREEE (reference sequence). The CDR3 sequence is 17 residues long. The CDR3 region is CASSLGASGTNTGELFF. DNA of the CDR3: TGTGCCAGCAGCTTGGGGGCTAGCGGCACGAACACCGGGGAGCTGTTTTTT.

The rearrangement uses TRBV6-1 and TRBJ1-2; weak D call: TRBD1 (5 bases). CDR1 and CDR2 (germline): MNHNS, SASEGT. The CDR3 has 12 amino acids. Trimming took 6 bases from V and 4 from J, leaving 9 bases between them. The CDR3 DNA reads TGTGCCAGCAGAACAGGATCCTATGGCTACACCTTC. Residues: CASRTGSYGYTF.

For the CDR3, the DNA is TGTGCCAGTAGTATAGTAGTGTGGCAGGTCTCCTACAATGAGCAGTTCTTC. Its translation: CASSIVVWQVSYNEQFF. The chain couples TRBV19 to TRBJ2-1; D is undetermined. The V end was cut by 1 base, the J end by 0 bases, with 13 bases between. The CDR3 contains 17 residues. CDR1 is LNHDA and CDR2 is SQIVND in the germline V gene (reference sequence).

The V and J genes are TRBV20-1 and TRBJ2-7, with TRBD1 matching over 7 bases. The CDR3 runs 11 residues. Germline lookup yields CDR1 DFQATT and CDR2 SNEGSKA (reference sequence). V was pared by 4 bases and J by 7 bases, with 4 bases of the junction left unmatched. The CDR3 spells CSAMTGLEQYF. The CDR3 coding sequence is TGCAGTGCTATGACAGGGTTAGAGCAGTACTTC.

This chain uses TRBV6-1 with TRBJ2-1; tentative D call: TRBD2 (6 bases). The CDR3 has 15 residues. The V end lost 8 bases, the J end lost 1 base, and 15 bases lay between the germline ends. Germline-derived CDR1 and CDR2 are MNHNS and SASEGT. CDR3 amino acids: CASEAPGGSYNEQFF. For the CDR3, the DNA is TGTGCCAGCGAAGCGCCCGGGGGTTCCTACAATGAGCAGTTCTTC.

The chain uses TRBV7-2 and TRBJ2-7; D might be TRBD1 (6 bases). This CDR3 contains 14 residues. The germline CDR1 and CDR2 sequences are SGHTA and FQGNSA. The V end was cut by 4 bases, the J end by 2 bases, with 12 bases between. The CDR3 is CASSSYSGAYEQYF. The DNA for the CDR3 is TGTGCCAGCAGCTCCTACTCAGGGGCCTACGAGCAGTACTTC.

The chain recombines TRBV6-5 with TRBJ2-7; 14 bases match TRBD2. This CDR3 region has 15 residues. Germline lookup yields CDR1 MNHEY and CDR2 SVGAGI. V gave up 5 bases and J gave up 8 bases; unmatched junction bases: 8. CDR3 residues: CASSGLAGGSWQQYF. The CDR3 DNA is TGTGCCAGCAGTGGACTAGCGGGGGGCAGCTGGCAGCAGTACTTC.

The rearrangement links TRBV6-1 to TRBJ2-7, with 7 bases lining up with TRBD1. V was pared by 5 bases and J by 2 bases, with 9 bases of the junction left unmatched. Germline V gene sequence: CDR1 MNHNS, CDR2 SASEGT. CDR3 length: 15 residues. CDR3 DNA sequence: TGTGCCAGCAGTACCTCCGGGACAGCCACCTACGAGCAGTACTTC. As protein: CASSTSGTATYEQYF.

The V call is TRBV7-6, the J call TRBJ2-1; 7 bases line up with TRBD2. The CDR3 contains 14 residues. Germline V gene sequence: CDR1 SGHVS, CDR2 FNYEAQ. Trimming took 5 bases from V and 9 from J; bases not matched to a gene: 10. The CDR3 DNA is TGTGCCAGCAGCCCATCGACTAGCCAGCGTGAGCAGTTCTTC. Its protein is CASSPSTSQREQFF.

In its sample, this clone was seen once. CDR3 protein: CASSQASGYSNEQFF. The CDR3 DNA sequence: TGCGCCAGCAGCCAAGCTTCCGGGTATAGCAATGAGCAGTTCTTC. The genes are TRBV4-3 and TRBJ2-1, with unresolved D. Germline V gene sequence: CDR1 LGHNA, CDR2 YSLEER. The V and J ends lost 1 base and 6 bases respectively, with 13 bases between them. The CDR3 covers 15 residues.

The chain uses TRBV6-5 and TRBJ2-1; the match to TRBD1 covers 9 bases. J gave up 4 bases and V 4 bases, and 2 bases lay outside the gene matches. This CDR3 contains 14 residues. CDR1 and CDR2 (germline): MNHEY, SVGAGI. Here the CDR3 reads CASSSDRGYNEQFF. DNA of the CDR3: TGTGCCAGCAGTTCGGACAGGGGTTACAATGAGCAGTTCTTC.

The genes are TRBV7-2 and TRBJ2-7; 12 positions agree with TRBD2. The CDR3 runs to 17 residues. Germline loops: CDR1 SGHTA, CDR2 FQGNSA. V shed 1 base, J shed 0 bases, and the junction held 4 bases outside the gene matches. The CDR3 protein is CASSLGPSGGASYEQYF. DNA for the CDR3: TGTGCCAGCAGCTTAGGTCCTAGCGGGGGGGCCTCCTACGAGCAGTACTTC.

The chain carries TRBV9 and TRBJ2-7; 9 bases align to TRBD1. The CDR3 contains 16 residues. Germline CDR1 SGDLS, CDR2 YYNGEE. V lost 3 bases to trimming and J lost 4 bases; unmatched junction nucleotides: 11. CDR3 sequence (DNA): TGTGCCAGCAGCGCTGGACCGGGACAGGGTTTTTACGAGCAGTACTTC. Amino acids: CASSAGPGQGFYEQYF.

The chain couples TRBV29-1 to TRBJ1-2; 8 bases line up with TRBD1. The CDR3 extends over 13 amino acids. V dropped 7 bases and J dropped 1; count of bases not matched to a gene: 5. CDR1 SQVTM and CDR2 ANQGSEA come from the germline V gene. The CDR3 region is CSAEGQGNYGYTF. The CDR3 coding sequence is TGCAGCGCCGAAGGACAGGGTAACTATGGCTACACCTTC.

This chain connects TRBV6-1 to TRBJ2-5; 9 positions match TRBD1. The CDR3 extends over 15 amino acids. Per germline, CDR1 MNHNS and CDR2 SASEGT. V lost 5 bases to trimming and J lost 5 bases; unmatched junction nucleotides: 9. CDR3 sequence reads: CASSRDRVGGETQYF. The CDR3 DNA reads TGTGCCAGCAGTAGGGACAGGGTGGGCGGCGAGACCCAGTACTTC.

The gene calls are TRBV29-1 and TRBJ2-2, with D perhaps TRBD1 (5 bases). V was shortened by 4 bases and J by 5 bases, with 11 bases between the two germline ends. This CDR3 has 13 amino acids. Germline V lookup: CDR1 SQVTM, CDR2 ANQGSEA. The CDR3 region has the DNA TGCAGCGTTGGGGCAGGGCTTACCGGGGAGCTGTTTTTT. Translated, it gives CSVGAGLTGELFF.

The chain carries TRBV10-3 and TRBJ2-7; the match to TRBD1 covers 7 bases. The CDR3 loop spans 12 amino acids. CDR1 ENHRY and CDR2 SYGVKD come from the germline V gene. After removal of 11 bases from V and 4 bases from J, the junction contained 8 bases not matched to a gene. The CDR3 DNA follows: TGTGCCTCCCGGACAGGTTCTTACGAGCAGTACTTC. Its translation: CASRTGSYEQYF.

This chain joins TRBV5-1 and TRBJ2-5; TRBD2 matches at 10 bases. Germline V gene data show CDR1 as SGHRS and CDR2 as YFSETQ. V lost 4 bases and J lost 5; bases outside the gene matches: 5. This CDR3 has 14 residues. CDR3 coding DNA: TGCGCCAGCAGCAACCCTAGCGGGAGCGAGACCCAGTACTTC. Translation gives CASSNPSGSETQYF.

V and J are TRBV7-2 and TRBJ2-7, with TRBD1 matching 7 bases. Losses at the gene ends were 4 bases for V and 7 bases for J; bases not matched to a gene: 4. Germline CDR1 is SGHTA and CDR2 is FQGNSA. The CDR3 spans 12 residues. The CDR3 protein is CASSWRQGEQYF. The CDR3 DNA sequence: TGTGCCAGCAGCTGGCGACAGGGAGAGCAGTACTTC.

V is TRBV27 and J is TRBJ2-7; 12 bases are shared with TRBD2. The CDR3 covers 17 residues. Germline values: CDR1 MNHEY, CDR2 SMNVEV (reference sequence). J lost 0 bases, V lost 6 bases, and 9 bases had no gene match. In DNA, the CDR3 is TGTGCCAGCAGCCGACCCTCTAGCGGGAGGGGCTCCTACGAGCAGTACTTC. Protein product: CASSRPSSGRGSYEQYF.